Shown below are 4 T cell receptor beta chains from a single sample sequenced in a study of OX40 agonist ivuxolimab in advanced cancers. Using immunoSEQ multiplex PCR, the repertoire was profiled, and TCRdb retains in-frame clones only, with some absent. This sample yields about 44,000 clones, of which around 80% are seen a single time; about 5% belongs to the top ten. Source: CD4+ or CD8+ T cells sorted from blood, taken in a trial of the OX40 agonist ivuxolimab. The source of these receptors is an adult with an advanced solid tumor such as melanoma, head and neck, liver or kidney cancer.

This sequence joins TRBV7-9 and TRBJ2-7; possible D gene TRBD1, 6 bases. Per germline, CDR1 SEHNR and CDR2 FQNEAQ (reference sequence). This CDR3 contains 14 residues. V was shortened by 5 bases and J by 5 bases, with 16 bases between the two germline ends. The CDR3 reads CASSAQGLIHEQYF. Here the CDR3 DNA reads TGTGCCAGCAGCGCACAGGGTCTGATCCACGAGCAGTACTTC. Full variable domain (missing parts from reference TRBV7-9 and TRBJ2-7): DTGVSQNPRHKITKRGQNVTFRCDPISEHNRLYWYRQTLGQGPEFLTYFQNEAQLEKSRLLSDRFSAERPKGSFSTLEIQRTEQGDSAMYLCASSAQGLIHEQYFGPGTRLTVT.

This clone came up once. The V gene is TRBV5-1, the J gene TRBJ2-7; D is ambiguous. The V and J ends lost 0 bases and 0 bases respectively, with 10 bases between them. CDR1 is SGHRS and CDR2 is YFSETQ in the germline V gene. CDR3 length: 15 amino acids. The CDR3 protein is CASSLASFNSYEQYF. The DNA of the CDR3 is TGCGCCAGCAGCTTGGCCTCATTCAACTCCTACGAGCAGTACTTC.

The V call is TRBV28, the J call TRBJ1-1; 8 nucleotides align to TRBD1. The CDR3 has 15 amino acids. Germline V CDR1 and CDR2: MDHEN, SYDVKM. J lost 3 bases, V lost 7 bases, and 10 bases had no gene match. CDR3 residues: CASKLGGQGHTEAFF. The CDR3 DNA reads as TGTGCCAGCAAGTTGGGAGGACAGGGCCACACTGAAGCTTTCTTT.

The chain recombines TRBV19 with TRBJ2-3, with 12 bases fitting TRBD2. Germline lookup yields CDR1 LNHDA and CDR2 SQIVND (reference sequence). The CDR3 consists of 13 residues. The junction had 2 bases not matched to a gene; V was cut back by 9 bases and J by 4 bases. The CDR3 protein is CASRLAGADTQYF. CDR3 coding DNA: TGTGCCAGCAGACTAGCGGGAGCAGATACGCAGTATTTT.